This T cell receptor beta chain is from a study of T cells in Graves' hyperthyroidism and ophthalmopathy. Trimming shortened V by 2 bases and J by 6 bases, and 20 bases separated the two germline ends. The CDR3 has 16 residues. Germline lookup yields CDR1 SNHLY and CDR2 FYNNEI. RNA transcripts gave rise to amplified TCR beta CDR3 regions. A first-round RT-PCR of the TCR CDR3 used the HTBI primer set. MiXCR was run by TCRdb on the multiplex PCR reads, yielding one entry per CDR3 protein. The sample contains around 100,000 distinct CDR3 sequences, approximately 50% of which appear only once. Graves' hyperthyroidism showing no ophthalmopathy progression within 18 months was considered stable. Patients were aged 18 to 65, had disease duration under 2 months, and had newly diagnosed hyperthyroidism. Exclusions: uncontrolled infection, other autoimmune disease, pregnancy, lactation. Many counts were recorded for this clonotype.

V is TRBV2 and J is TRBJ2-7; D is undetermined. The sequenced sample consisted of blood. The receptor's source is a man aged 35-49 years with Graves' hyperthyroidism. CDR3 sequence reads: CASSERSRSLFREQYF. In nucleotides, the CDR3 is TGTGCCAGCAGTGAAAGGTCCAGGTCTCTCTTTCGCGAGCAGTACTTC.